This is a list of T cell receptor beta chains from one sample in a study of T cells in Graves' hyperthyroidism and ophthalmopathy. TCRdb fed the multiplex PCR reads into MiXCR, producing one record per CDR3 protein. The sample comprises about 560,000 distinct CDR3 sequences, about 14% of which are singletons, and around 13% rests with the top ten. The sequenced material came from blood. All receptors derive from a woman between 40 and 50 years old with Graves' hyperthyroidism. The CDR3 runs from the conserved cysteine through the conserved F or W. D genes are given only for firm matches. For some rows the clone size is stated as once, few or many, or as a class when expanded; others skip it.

CASTIYGDEQFF TGTGCCAGCACCATATACGGGGATGAGCAGTTCTTC TRBJ2-1 - - 12 TRBV25-1
CSARGPGGFSYEQYF TGCAGTGCTAGAGGCCCCGGCGGGTTCTCCTACGAGCAGTACTTC TRBJ2-7 - once 15 TRBV20-1
CASSSALMGNEQFF TGTGCCAGCAGTTCCGCCCTGATGGGGAATGAGCAGTTCTTC TRBJ2-1 - many 14 TRBV28
CASSERGLAETQYF TGTGCCAGCAGTGAAAGGGGGCTTGCAGAGACCCAGTACTTC TRBJ2-5 TRBD1 many 14 TRBV2
CATSDNRAKGHQPQHF TGTGCCACCAGTGACAACCGGGCCAAGGGTCATCAGCCCCAGCATTTT TRBJ1-5 - few 16 TRBV24-1
CASSSGGQRGNTEAFF TGTGCCAGCAGTTCGGGGGGGCAGAGGGGGAACACTGAAGCTTTCTTT TRBJ1-1 - - 16 TRBV6-5
CASSIGTEIGDTQYF TGTGCCAGTAGTATAGGGACAGAGATTGGCGATACGCAGTATTTT TRBJ2-3 - - 15 TRBV19
CASSGTSSYNEQFF TGTGCCAGTAGCGGGACTTCCTCCTACAATGAGCAGTTCTTC TRBJ2-1 TRBD2 many 14 TRBV28
CASSQREGQYEQYF TGTGCCAGCAGCCAACGGGAGGGCCAGTACGAGCAGTACTTC TRBJ2-7 TRBD2 many 14 TRBV3-1
CASSSGTGSGTGELFF TGCGCCAGCAGCTCCGGGACAGGGAGTGGTACCGGGGAGCTGTTTTTT TRBJ2-2 TRBD1 many 16 TRBV5-1
CASSLTGLGSYNEQFF TGTGCCAGTAGTTTGACAGGACTTGGCTCCTACAATGAGCAGTTCTTC TRBJ2-1 - few 16 TRBV19
CASSLAGRVSGANVLTF TGCGCCAGCAGCTTGGCCGGCAGGGTCTCTGGGGCCAACGTCCTGACTTTC TRBJ2-6 - - 17 TRBV5-1
CASSGAGLANNEQFF TGTGCCAGCAGTGGGGCGGGACTAGCGAACAATGAGCAGTTCTTC TRBJ2-1 TRBD2 - 15 TRBV28
CASSYASGRIDEQYF TGTGCCAGCAGTTATGCTAGCGGGAGGATCGACGAGCAGTACTTC TRBJ2-7 TRBD2 - 15 TRBV6-5
CSVEVLGGAEAFF TGCAGCGTTGAAGTTCTAGGAGGGGCTGAAGCTTTCTTT TRBJ1-1 - - 13 TRBV29-1
CSARGGYSYEQYF TGCAGTGCTAGGGGGGGATACTCCTACGAGCAGTACTTC TRBJ2-7 - many 13 TRBV20-1
CSARTSGRANEQYF TGCAGTGCTAGAACTAGCGGGAGAGCTAACGAGCAGTACTTC TRBJ2-7 TRBD2 many 14 TRBV20-1
CASSSAGTGAYEQYF TGTGCCAGCAGTTCCGCCGGGACAGGTGCCTACGAGCAGTACTTC TRBJ2-7 TRBD1 many 15 TRBV28
CASSQEAGTTDNEQFF TGTGCCAGCAGCCAAGAGGCCGGGACTACCGACAATGAGCAGTTCTTC TRBJ2-1 TRBD2 many 16 TRBV3-1
CASSLTGSNEQYF TGTGCCAGCAGTTTAACAGGGAGTAACGAGCAGTACTTC TRBJ2-7 - many 13 TRBV6-5
CASSQDLGAYEQYF TGTGCCAGCAGCCAAGATCTCGGCGCATACGAGCAGTACTTC TRBJ2-7 - many 14 TRBV3-1
CAISDGTAEAFF TGTGCCATCAGCGACGGGACAGCTGAAGCTTTCTTT TRBJ1-1 TRBD1 few 12 TRBV10-3
CASSFQGTSRNEQFF TGTGCCAGCAGCTTCCAAGGTACTTCTCGTAATGAGCAGTTCTTC TRBJ2-1 - - 15 TRBV7-9
CASSYSAGGKYEQYF TGTGCCAGCAGTTACTCGGCGGGAGGGAAATACGAGCAGTACTTC TRBJ2-7 TRBD2 - 15 TRBV6-6
CAISERGQGSYEQYF TGTGCCATCAGTGAACGCGGACAGGGGTCCTACGAGCAGTACTTC TRBJ2-7 TRBD1 once 15 TRBV10-3
CASSHGLAPQETQYF TGTGCCAGCAGCCATGGACTAGCGCCACAAGAGACCCAGTACTTC TRBJ2-5 TRBD2 few 15 TRBV14
CASSSLGGVTGANPGELFF TGTGCCAGCAGTTCCCTTGGGGGCGTGACAGGGGCGAACCCCGGGGAGCTGTTTTTT TRBJ2-2 TRBD1 once 19 TRBV28
CASSLERSEKLFF TGTGCCAGCAGCTTAGAGCGGTCTGAAAAACTGTTTTTT TRBJ1-4 - many 13 TRBV11-2
CASSIPYTEQFF TGTGCCAGCAGTATCCCGTACACTGAGCAGTTCTTC TRBJ2-1 - many 12 TRBV6-1
CASSLGGQEDTQYF TGCGCCAGCAGCTTGGGGGGGCAAGAAGATACGCAGTATTTT TRBJ2-3 - many 14 TRBV5-1
CASSEDGTGPNEQYF TGTGCCAGCAGTGAAGATGGGACAGGGCCCAACGAGCAGTACTTC TRBJ2-7 TRBD1 many 15 TRBV2
CASGGQGYPYTF TGTGCCAGTGGGGGACAGGGGTATCCCTACACCTTC TRBJ1-2 TRBD1 few 12 TRBV19
CASSPPGQNYEQYF TGTGCCAGCTCCCCTCCCGGGCAGAACTACGAGCAGTACTTC TRBJ2-7 - many 14 TRBV18
CSVEDRDANYGYTF TGCAGCGTTGAAGATCGGGATGCTAACTATGGCTACACCTTC TRBJ1-2 - many 14 TRBV29-1
CASRPTGRGVGEKLFF TGCGCCAGCAGACCAACGGGGCGAGGGGTCGGGGAAAAACTGTTTTTT TRBJ1-4 - few 16 TRBV4-1
CAISANTGGGYEQYF TGTGCCATCAGCGCAAACACAGGGGGGGGATACGAGCAGTACTTC TRBJ2-7 - few 15 TRBV10-3
CASSPPTGASSYNEQFF TGTGCCAGCTCACCCCCGACAGGGGCCAGCTCCTACAATGAGCAGTTCTTC TRBJ2-1 TRBD1 many 17 TRBV18
CASSQEFGDTQYF TGTGCCAGCAGCCAAGAATTTGGAGATACGCAGTATTTT TRBJ2-3 - - 13 TRBV4-2
CASSLPGARYNEQFF TGCGCCAGCAGCTTGCCGGGAGCACGGTACAATGAGCAGTTCTTC TRBJ2-1 - many 15 TRBV5-1
CASGERTPSSYNEQFF TGTGCCAGCGGGGAAAGGACCCCCAGCTCCTACAATGAGCAGTTCTTC TRBJ2-1 - many 16 TRBV6-1
CSAWRGAGEETQYF TGCAGTGCTTGGCGGGGAGCGGGGGAGGAGACCCAGTACTTC TRBJ2-5 TRBD2 - 14 TRBV20-1
CASSFTGDTEAFF TGCGCCAGCAGCTTTACCGGGGACACTGAAGCTTTCTTT TRBJ1-1 - many 13 TRBV9
CASSLARTGQNIQYF TGTGCCAGCAGCTTAGCCCGGACAGGGCAAAACATTCAGTACTTC TRBJ2-4 TRBD1 - 15 TRBV11-2
CASSQDRDQPQHF TGTGCCAGCAGCCAAGATCGAGATCAGCCCCAGCATTTT TRBJ1-5 - - 13 TRBV4-2
CASSERSGDRYGYTF TGTGCCAGCAGTGAAAGGTCGGGGGATCGGTATGGCTACACCTTC TRBJ1-2 - many 15 TRBV2
CASTDPIIETQYF TGTGCCAGCACTGACCCTATCATCGAGACCCAGTACTTC TRBJ2-5 - - 13 TRBV2
CASCPGLAEVNTGELFF TGTGCCAGCTGCCCCGGACTAGCGGAAGTTAACACCGGGGAGCTGTTTTTT TRBJ2-2 TRBD2 many 17 TRBV6-2/TRBV6-3
CASSQDTPGTGGYEQYF TGTGCCAGCAGCCAAGATACCCCAGGGACAGGGGGCTACGAGCAGTACTTC TRBJ2-7 TRBD1 few 17 TRBV4-2
CASSLEAGLMNTEAFF TGTGCCAGCAGCTTAGAGGCAGGCCTCATGAACACTGAAGCTTTCTTT TRBJ1-1 - many 16 TRBV11-2
CAISDQGQGAGETQYF TGTGCCATCAGTGACCAGGGACAGGGGGCCGGAGAGACCCAGTACTTC TRBJ2-5 TRBD1 many 16 TRBV10-3
CASSLGTVTNYGYTF TGTGCCAGCAGTTTGGGGACTGTTACTAACTATGGCTACACCTTC TRBJ1-2 - many 15 TRBV28
CASSPGTSSTWLTEAFF TGCGCCAGCAGCCCCGGGACAAGTAGTACGTGGTTGACTGAAGCTTTCTTT TRBJ1-1 - many 17 TRBV4-1
CASSRPTSGTYNEQFF TGTGCCAGCAGCCGCCCGACTAGCGGGACTTACAATGAGCAGTTCTTC TRBJ2-1 TRBD2 - 16 TRBV3-1
CASSQGPSSSGELFF TGTGCCAGCAGCCAAGGGCCTAGCAGTTCCGGGGAGCTGTTTTTT TRBJ2-2 - - 15 TRBV14
CAWGMTTDTQYF TGTGCCTGGGGGATGACCACAGATACGCAGTATTTT TRBJ2-3 - many 12 TRBV30
CASRTYTSGRSTGELFF TGTGCCAGCAGGACCTATACTAGCGGGAGAAGCACCGGGGAGCTGTTTTTT TRBJ2-2 TRBD2 - 17 TRBV28